This T cell receptor beta chain was recovered during a study of blood T cell repertoires in COVID-19 (dated by TCRdb to the early 2020s). Concerning the study at large: Collaborator samples came from the United States, Italy and Spain and covered acute and convalescent phases of COVID-19. The material from the prospective study consisted of cDNA or gDNA derived from T cells, B-cell-depleted T cells, or PBMCs. The dataset comprised deeply sampled blood TCRbeta repertoires from subjects exposed to, actively infected with, or recovered from COVID-19. The repertoires were released in a freely available public database meant as a resource for research on the immune response to SARS-CoV-2. Samples were obtained from the ongoing ImmuneRACE study (first 160 participants) and from some 1,300 subjects provided by 6 global collaborators. Where HLA class I and class II types were available, the types were taken from metadata supplied by the sample provider, not from assay-based typing. The sample metadata nearly always contained a de-identified subject ID, COVID-19 status, age in years and sex. Points the paper makes about the study in general: How much clinical and demographic metadata was included differed by source and by participant, and the metadata was provided uncurated.

In regard to this clone: This receptor's antigen is unknown. No qualities accompany the bases; no much larger clone lies one base away.

Whole blood was collected in K2EDTA tubes by collaborating institutions according to the institutions' own protocols. For TCRbeta analysis, collaborators shipped samples in one of three forms: frozen whole blood, isolated PBMCs, or DNA extracted from either of those sample types. TCRbeta CDR3 regions were amplified from genomic DNA by means of the immunoSEQ Assay, a bias-controlled multiplex PCR. The authors processed their data as follows. Nucleated cell counts per sample were estimated from amplification of reference gene primers within the assay. To quantify the absolute abundance of each unique TCRbeta CDR3 rearrangement, sequence reads were collapsed and filtered. For each sample, productive Simpson clonality was calculated as the square root of Simpson's diversity index across productive rearrangements. This is the immuneACCESS table as TCRdb keeps it, with only in-frame sequences that have V and J called. A part of the clones is gone; compared with another copy, unresolved V genes explain less than half, and the rest is unexplained. V and J calls and clone size are copied from that table; D and trimming were computed from the DNA. For this sample the table gives 150,000 or so clones, of which approximately 83% were detected only once. The ten largest account for around 1.6% of the sample.

The CDR3 has 14 amino acids, counting the end cysteine and phenylalanine. The retained sequence is limited to the CDR3, 42 bases, with the frame set at the first base. CDR1 and CDR2, per the germline V gene (reference sequence), are SEHNR and FQNEAQ. V and J are truncated by 3 bases and 2 bases respectively, leaving an intervening sequence of 10 bases. The sequence was collected from a human donor in a cohort sampled during active COVID-19. The sequence joins TRBV7-9 to TRBJ2-5; the D segment could be TRBD1, given 5 matching bases. Sequenced input: peripheral blood. The DNA reads TGTGCCAGCAGCTTGGCCAGGGTACAAGAGACCCAGTACTTC. It encodes CASSLARVQETQYF.